This TCR beta chain was sequenced for a study of T-cell reconstitution after alpha-beta-depleted transplantation in children. Study-wide findings and caveats: Several hundred expanded graft clones reportedly were the source of alpha-beta T cells about two months after transplant.

The library targeted TCRbeta and was prepared with unique molecular identifiers. TCRdb ran MiXCR on the PCR reads and lists one entry per CDR3 protein. Here the sample spans 400,000 to 550,000 distinct CDR3 sequences, roughly a tenth being singletons. Turning to this clonotype: Antigen specificity is unknown.

V gave up 0 bases and J gave up 13 bases, with 10 bases separating them. Germline CDR1 SEHNR, CDR2 FQNEAQ (reference sequence). CDR3 size: 12 residues. J is TRBJ2-1 and V is TRBV7-9; D not certain. This TCR came from a child aged 2 to 9 with inherited bone marrow failure, due to receive a stem cell transplant. The sample in question was PBMCs, obtained before TCRalphabeta/CD19-depleted stem cell transplant. In DNA form, the CDR3 reads TGTGCCAGCAGCTTAGCGCGGAAGGACCAGTTCTTC. Translating gives CASSLARKDQFF.